The entry below gives a single T cell receptor (beta chain) sequence along with its context. During its preparation, the TCRbeta library received unique molecular identifiers. MiXCR was run by TCRdb on the PCR reads, yielding one entry per CDR3 protein. This sample has approximately 240,000 distinct CDR3 sequences, with about 9.6% found just once. The sample originates from a study of T-cell reconstitution after alpha-beta-depleted transplantation in children. The source material was PBMCs from the stem cell graft donor, sampled from the stem cell graft. The receptor's source is a human donor who donated a stem cell graft to a child with SCID.

The CDR3 nucleotides read TGTGCCATCAGTGGGGGTCGGGGCGATCAGCCCCAGCATTTT. Translating gives CAISGGRGDQPQHF. The J gene is TRBJ1-5, the V gene TRBV10-3; the D gene is possibly TRBD1 (5 bases). The CDR3 runs 14 residues. The germline V gene has CDR1 ENHRY and CDR2 SYGVKD. The V gene lost 4 bases and the J gene lost 5 bases, with 12 bases spanning the gap.